A selection of T cell receptor beta chains follows, all from one sample in a study of shared clonotypes between healthy human individuals. TCRdb's copy holds only in-frame clones and misses some; the assay was immunoSEQ multiplex PCR. The sample yields about 1.1 million clones, about 80% seen once. Sequenced sample: memory CD4+ T cells from PBMCs. The receptors come from a man younger than 30 in good health. Some clones in this sample may be carry-over from other donors' samples. CDR3s include the opening cysteine and the closing phenylalanine or tryptophan. A D gene is named only where the DNA matches it firmly. The size entry is marked missing in some rows and otherwise reads once, few, many or a size class.

D gene	V gene	J gene	clone size	CDR3 DNA	CDR3 protein
.	TRBV28	TRBJ1-1	.	TGTGCCAGCAGGCCCTGGACATTCCTCACTGAAGCTTTCTTT	CASRPWTFLTEAFF
.	TRBV10-3	TRBJ2-5	.	TGTGCCATCAGTGCCCCAGGGGTGGAGACCCAGTACTTC	CAISAPGVETQYF
.	TRBV5-1	TRBJ2-5	.	TGCGCCAGCAGCGGTGGGGGCCTCCAAGAGACCCAGTACTTC	CASSGGGLQETQYF
TRBD1	TRBV4-3	TRBJ1-2	.	TGCGCCAGCAGCCGTGACGCTGGGACAGCCTTTAACTATGGCTACACCTTC	CASSRDAGTAFNYGYTF
.	TRBV7-3	TRBJ2-3	few	TGTGCCAGCAGTCCCCATGGGGGCACAGATACGCAGTATTTT	CASSPHGGTDTQYF
TRBD1	TRBV29-1	TRBJ2-5	once	TGCAGCGCACAGGGGGCGGGTGAGACCCAGTACTTC	CSAQGAGETQYF
.	TRBV13	TRBJ1-2	.	TGTGCCAGCAGCTTAGGGGCAAGGACGAATGGCTACACCTTC	CASSLGARTNGYTF
TRBD1	TRBV2	TRBJ2-3	.	TGTGCCAGTAGCAGACAGGGGATGGCAGATACGCAGTATTTT	CASSRQGMADTQYF
.	TRBV7-3	TRBJ2-3	once	TGTGCCAGCAGCCGTACAAGGGCAGATACGCAGTATTTT	CASSRTRADTQYF
TRBD2	TRBV28	TRBJ2-7	.	TGTGCCAGCAGTTTCAGGGAGGGGCGGGAGCAGTACTTC	CASSFREGREQYF
.	TRBV5-1	TRBJ1-3	.	TGCGCCAGCAGCCCGGAGGGGTCGGGAAACACCATATATTTT	CASSPEGSGNTIYF
.	TRBV14	TRBJ1-2	once	TGTGCCAGCAGCCACGGAAGCCTCTATGGCTACACCTTC	CASSHGSLYGYTF
TRBD2	TRBV18	TRBJ2-7	.	TGTGCCAGCTCACTAACCGGGACTAGCGACTCCTACGAGCAGTACTTC	CASSLTGTSDSYEQYF
.	TRBV4-3	TRBJ2-7	.	TGCGCCAGCAGCCAAGATAACAGGGCGGTTTACGAGCAGTACTTC	CASSQDNRAVYEQYF
.	TRBV5-1	TRBJ2-5	once	TGCGCCAGCAGACCCGCGGGGGCCGAGGAGACCCAGTACTTC	CASRPAGAEETQYF
TRBD1	TRBV27	TRBJ1-1	many	TGTGCCAGCAGTTTAGGGGGGACAGGGGGCGTGAGCACTGAAGCTTTCTTT	CASSLGGTGGVSTEAFF
.	TRBV5-1	TRBJ2-1	once	TGCGCCAGCAAGACCCCAAGCTACAATGAGCAGTTCTTC	CASKTPSYNEQFF
TRBD2	TRBV5-1	TRBJ2-1	.	TGCGCCAGCAGCTTGGCCCTAGCGGGAGGCAATGAGCAGTTCTTC	CASSLALAGGNEQFF
TRBD1	TRBV5-6	TRBJ2-7	.	TGTGCCAGCAGTCGGACAGGGGTGCACGAGCAGTACTTC	CASSRTGVHEQYF
.	TRBV7-2	TRBJ2-7	once	TGTGCCAGCAGCCTCGGGTTATACGGGGGCTCCTACGAGCAGTACTTC	CASSLGLYGGSYEQYF